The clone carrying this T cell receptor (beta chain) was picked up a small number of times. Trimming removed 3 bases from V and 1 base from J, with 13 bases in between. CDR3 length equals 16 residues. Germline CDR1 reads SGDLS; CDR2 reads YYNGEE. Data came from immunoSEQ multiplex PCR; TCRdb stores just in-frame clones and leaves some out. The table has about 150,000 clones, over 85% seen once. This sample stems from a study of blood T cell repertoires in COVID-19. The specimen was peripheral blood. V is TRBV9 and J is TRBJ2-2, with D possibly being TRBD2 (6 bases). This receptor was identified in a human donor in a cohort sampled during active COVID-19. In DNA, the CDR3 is TGTGCCAGCAGCGATGCCCGGAGGGGGAACACCGGGGAGCTGTTTTTT. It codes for CASSDARRGNTGELFF.